The 4 T cell receptor beta chains in this list originate from one sample, sequenced in a study of cytotoxic CD8 clonotypes in ibrutinib-treated CLL. The data were produced by immunoSEQ multiplex PCR, yet TCRdb's version contains in-frame clones alone and is incomplete. In the table there are 130,000 to 150,000 clones, about 80% of which are singletons. Material: PBMCs, obtained after 12 months of ibrutinib treatment. The receptors were sampled from a human donor with chronic lymphocytic leukemia.

This clone was observed a handful of times. CDR3 protein: CASRGTRGVTEAFF. CDR3 nucleotides: TGTGCCAGCAGGGGGACGCGGGGGGTGACTGAAGCTTTCTTT. The genes are TRBV2 and TRBJ1-1; maybe TRBD1 (5 bases). CDR1 and CDR2 (germline): SNHLY, FYNNEI. With 6 bases removed from V and 5 bases from J, the gap between germline ends came to 16 bases. The CDR3 covers 14 residues.

This clone has only one observation. The chain recombines TRBV30 with TRBJ2-2; 7 nucleotides line up with TRBD2. Trimming at V came to 4 bases and at J to 8 bases, leaving 4 bases not matched to a gene. Per the germline V gene, CDR1 is GTSNPN and CDR2 is SVGIG (reference sequence). The CDR3 covers 12 residues. The DNA of the CDR3 is TGTGCCTGGAACGGGGGGTTGGGGGAGCTGTTTTTT. Its translation: CAWNGGLGELFF.

The chain combines TRBV15 with TRBJ2-7, with TRBD1 matching over 11 bases. The J segment lost 3 bases and the V segment lost 1 base, leaving 8 bases of the junction unmatched. This CDR3 spans 17 amino acids. The germline V gene has CDR1 LNHNV and CDR2 YYDKDF (reference sequence). In DNA form, the CDR3 reads TGTGCCACCAGCAGAGCATTCGGACAGGGGGCTTACTACGAGCAGTACTTC. This sequence encodes CATSRAFGQGAYYEQYF.

This chain connects TRBV28 to TRBJ2-5, with 10 bases fitting TRBD2. This CDR3 is 19 amino acids long. Trimming removed 6 bases from V and 4 bases from J; junction bases left unmatched: 20. CDR1 and CDR2 from the germline V gene are MDHEN and SYDVKM. The CDR3 sequence is CASSIVDGRSGRAAETQYF. The CDR3 DNA follows: TGTGCCAGCAGCATAGTGGACGGTCGGAGCGGGAGGGCCGCAGAGACCCAGTACTTC.